These T cell receptor beta chains were read from a single sample in a study of Ad26.COV2.S vaccination and SARS-CoV-2 variants. The method was immunoSEQ multiplex PCR; TCRdb's version includes in-frame clones alone and lacks a portion of them. The table shows about 480,000 clones, with 87% occurring only once. The sequencing here drew on peripheral blood, taken in a trial of Ad26.COV2.S vaccine versus placebo. The source of these receptors is a person aged 18-60 years who received the Ad26.COV2.S COVID-19 vaccine or a placebo. Each CDR3 is given with its conserved first and last residue. The order of the fields is CDR3 protein, CDR3 DNA, J gene, V gene, D gene, clone size. D genes are given only for firm matches. Size values are once, few and many counts, or a class for expanded clones, and some rows have none.

CDR3: CASRRQGNQPQHF
DNA: TGTGCCAGCAGGAGACAGGGAAACCAGCCCCAGCATTTT
J: TRBJ1-5
V: TRBV6-5
D: TRBD1
size: -

CDR3: CASRREGAKTGELFF
DNA: TGTGCCAGCCGTAGGGAGGGGGCGAAAACCGGGGAGCTGTTTTTT
J: TRBJ2-2
V: TRBV7-3
D: -
size: -

CDR3: CASSSGRGWEQFF
DNA: TGTGCCAGCAGCTCCGGACGGGGTTGGGAGCAGTTCTTC
J: TRBJ2-1
V: TRBV27
D: -
size: -

CDR3: CASSQEGSYEQYF
DNA: TGTGCCAGCAGCCAAGAGGGTTCCTACGAGCAGTACTTC
J: TRBJ2-7
V: TRBV14
D: -
size: -

CDR3: CASNAGQAYEQYF
DNA: TGTGCCAGCAACGCGGGACAGGCCTACGAGCAGTACTTC
J: TRBJ2-7
V: TRBV7-2
D: TRBD1
size: -

CDR3: CASSAGTANYGYTF
DNA: TGTGCCAGCTCAGCCGGGACAGCTAACTATGGCTACACCTTC
J: TRBJ1-2
V: TRBV18
D: TRBD1
size: -

CDR3: CSAEGRGAYNEQFF
DNA: TGCAGCGCCGAGGGCAGGGGTGCCTACAATGAGCAGTTCTTC
J: TRBJ2-1
V: TRBV29-1
D: -
size: -

CDR3: CASSSKKVGSAGELFF
DNA: TGTGCCAGCAGTTCTAAAAAGGTTGGGTCGGCCGGGGAGCTGTTTTTT
J: TRBJ2-2
V: TRBV27
D: -
size: -

CDR3: CASSLVGQGNYEQFF
DNA: TGTGCCAGCAGCTTGGTCGGACAGGGTAACTATGAGCAGTTCTTC
J: TRBJ2-1
V: TRBV5-6
D: TRBD1
size: -

CDR3: CASSEGIGELFF
DNA: TGTGCCAGCAGCGAGGGTATCGGGGAGCTGTTTTTT
J: TRBJ2-2
V: TRBV2
D: -
size: -

CDR3: CASSSGGTYTEAFF
DNA: TGTGCCAGCAGCTCGGGTGGGACTTACACTGAAGCTTTCTTT
J: TRBJ1-1
V: TRBV28
D: -
size: once

CDR3: CATSGTGNQPQHF
DNA: TGTGCCACCAGCGGGACGGGGAATCAGCCCCAGCATTTT
J: TRBJ1-5
V: TRBV24-1
D: -
size: -

CDR3: CASSQELAPAYQFF
DNA: TGTGCCAGCAGCCAAGAACTAGCCCCAGCGTACCAGTTCTTC
J: TRBJ2-1
V: TRBV4-2
D: -
size: -

CDR3: CSASYGTAYGYTF
DNA: TGCAGTGCTAGTTATGGGACGGCCTATGGCTACACCTTC
J: TRBJ1-2
V: TRBV20-1
D: -
size: few

CDR3: CASSLGGTDYNEQFF
DNA: TGTGCCAGCAGCTTAGGCGGGACGGACTACAATGAGCAGTTCTTC
J: TRBJ2-1
V: TRBV9
D: -
size: -

CDR3: CAWRPGNTEAFF
DNA: TGTGCCTGGAGACCGGGGAACACTGAAGCTTTCTTT
J: TRBJ1-1
V: TRBV30
D: -
size: -

CDR3: CASRETYMGNTEAFF
DNA: TGTGCCAGCAGGGAGACATACATGGGGAACACTGAAGCTTTCTTT
J: TRBJ1-1
V: TRBV6-5
D: -
size: -

CDR3: CAISEFHKSPYNEQFF
DNA: TGTGCCATCAGTGAGTTCCATAAAAGCCCATACAATGAGCAGTTCTTC
J: TRBJ2-1
V: TRBV10-3
D: -
size: -

CDR3: CASSATRSGTQYF
DNA: TGTGCCAGCAGTGCGACACGATCGGGGACCCAGTACTTC
J: TRBJ2-5
V: TRBV6-2/TRBV6-3
D: -
size: -

CDR3: CASRSQGDNEKLFF
DNA: TGTGCCAGTAGATCACAGGGGGATAATGAAAAACTGTTTTTT
J: TRBJ1-4
V: TRBV19
D: TRBD1
size: -

CDR3: CASSLVRGEYEQYF
DNA: TGCGCCAGCAGCTTGGTTAGGGGGGAGTACGAGCAGTACTTC
J: TRBJ2-7
V: TRBV5-1
D: -
size: once

CDR3: CASSRGPGLAGSEQYF
DNA: TGTGCCAGTAGTCGAGGCCCGGGACTAGCGGGATCCGAGCAGTACTTC
J: TRBJ2-7
V: TRBV19
D: TRBD2
size: -